The 25 T cell receptor beta chains listed next were all sequenced from one sample in a study of T cells in Graves' hyperthyroidism and ophthalmopathy. From RNA transcripts, TCR beta CDR3 regions were amplified. A first-round RT-PCR of the TCR CDR3 used the HTBI primer set. TCRdb passed the multiplex PCR reads through MiXCR, listing each CDR3 protein once. The data hold hundreds of thousands of distinct CDR3 sequences, with around a sixth observed a single time. The sample taken for sequencing was blood. These receptors all stem from a woman in her forties or fifties with Graves' hyperthyroidism that later progressed to Graves' ophthalmopathy.

This rearrangement joins TRBV14 to TRBJ1-2; perhaps TRBD1 as D (5 bases). Germline CDR1 reads SGHDN; CDR2 reads FVKESK. V lost 0 bases to trimming and J lost 6 bases, with 14 bases between them. The CDR3 extends over 15 amino acids. The CDR3 DNA is TGTGCCAGCAGCCAAGATTGGGGCGTTTGGGATGGCTACACCTTC. Encoded protein: CASSQDWGVWDGYTF.

This clonotype was observed a few times. V is TRBV12-3 or TRBV12-4 and J is TRBJ2-1; 7 bases map to TRBD2. The CDR3 consists of 16 residues. V shed 3 bases, J shed 7 bases, and the junction held 12 bases outside the gene matches. In DNA, the CDR3 is TGTGCCAGCAGTTTCCTAGCGGCGTTAGGTCGTAATGAGCAGTTCTTC. Protein: CASSFLAALGRNEQFF.

This clonotype was seen a handful of times. The rearrangement joins TRBV19 to TRBJ1-5, with unresolved D. Germline V gene lookup returns CDR1 LNHDA and CDR2 SQIVND (reference sequence). This CDR3 has 15 residues. The ends were cut back, 3 bases at V and 0 bases at J, with 9 bases in the middle. The DNA of the CDR3 is TGTGCCAGTAGTATCGTGAGTAATAGCAATCAGCCCCAGCATTTT. This translates into CASSIVSNSNQPQHF.

This clonotype came up many times. This chain joins TRBV18 and TRBJ2-7; D gene uncertain. CDR1 and CDR2 from the germline V gene are KGHSH and LQKENI. This CDR3 is 12 amino acids long. V was shortened by 8 bases and J by 0 bases, with 8 bases between the two germline ends. The CDR3 is CASSPNSYEQYF. In DNA form, the CDR3 reads TGTGCCAGCAGCCCGAACTCCTACGAGCAGTACTTC. The full variable domain, rest sourced from reference TRBV18 and TRBJ2-7, is NAGVMQNPRHLVRRRGQEARLRCSPMKGHSHVYWYRQLPEEGLKFMVYLQKENIIDESGMPKERFSAEFPKEGPSILRIQQVVRGDSAAYFCASSPNSYEQYFGPGTRLTVT.

This clonotype was counted many times. This chain connects TRBV7-8 to TRBJ1-1; 8 bases map to TRBD1. Germline lookup yields CDR1 SGHVS and CDR2 FQNEAQ. The CDR3 has 12 amino acids. V was pared by 9 bases and J by 7 bases, with 7 bases of the junction left unmatched. CDR3 in amino acids: CASQGALIEAFF. The CDR3 DNA is TGTGCCAGTCAGGGGGCGCTTATTGAAGCTTTCTTT.

There are many counts of this clonotype. J is TRBJ1-2 and V is TRBV12-3 or TRBV12-4; TRBD1 is a possible D gene (6 bases). The CDR3 has 16 amino acids. V was shortened by 6 bases and J by 7 bases, with 24 bases between the two germline ends. CDR3 residues: CASSPIAGTGTGGYTF. The CDR3 bases are TGTGCCAGCAGCCCGATCGCCGGTACAGGGACTGGTGGCTACACCTTC.

Many counts were recorded for this clonotype. The rearrangement uses TRBV5-5 and TRBJ2-5, with 8 bases that match TRBD2. The germline CDR1 and CDR2 sequences are SGHKS and YYEKEE (reference sequence). Trimming removed 5 bases from V and 4 bases from J; junction bases left unmatched: 4. This CDR3 is built from 13 residues. CDR3 sequence reads: CASRSTSVETQYF. CDR3 in DNA: TGTGCCAGCAGATCGACTAGCGTAGAGACCCAGTACTTC. The variable domain in full, with the rest retrieved from reference TRBV5-5 and TRBJ2-5, is DAGVTQSPTHLIKTRGQQVTLRCSPISGHKSVSWYQQVLGQGPQFIFQYYEKEERGRGNFPDRFSARQFPNYSSELNVNALLLGDSALYLCASRSTSVETQYFGPGTRLLVL.

Of note for this clonotype: A read error is possible here, since a much larger clone lies one base away. Because it lacks the conserved phenylalanine or tryptophan at the end, this CDR3 is likely a read error. The gene calls are TRBV6-1 and TRBJ1-1; D is unclear. The V gene's germline CDR1 is MNHNS and CDR2 SASEGT. This CDR3 has 14 amino acids. V gave up 3 bases and J gave up 0 bases, with 8 bases separating them. The CDR3 sequence is CASSEQVLNTEAFS. In nucleotides, the CDR3 is TGTGCCAGCAGTGAGCAGGTTTTGAACACTGAAGCTTTCTCT.

At least ten counts were recorded for this clonotype. The chain has TRBV12-5 and TRBJ2-1; 7 bases line up with TRBD2. Germline V gives CDR1 LGHNT, CDR2 FRNRAP. This CDR3 has 16 residues. V dropped 6 bases and J dropped 0; count of bases not matched to a gene: 8. The DNA of the CDR3 is TGTGCTAGTGGCCTCCCACCGGGGGGCTCCTACAATGAGCAGTTCTTC. Translating gives CASGLPPGGSYNEQFF.

This clonotype was seen at least ten times. DNA of the CDR3: TGTGCCAGCAGCGGTGGGACAGGACAGCGCGACGAGCAGTACTTC. Translating gives CASSGGTGQRDEQYF. This chain joins TRBV11-2 and TRBJ2-7, with 8 bases that match TRBD1. The CDR3 has 15 amino acids. Trimming at V came to 5 bases and at J to 5 bases, leaving 11 bases not matched to a gene. CDR1 SGHAT and CDR2 FQNNGV come from the germline V gene.

The chain employs TRBV6-1 and TRBJ2-7, with TRBD1 as a possible D gene (5 bases). V dropped 2 bases and J dropped 5 bases, with 13 bases sitting between them. Germline CDR1 and CDR2: MNHNS and SASEGT. The CDR3 runs to 14 residues. CDR3 amino acids: CASSERQARDEQYF. The CDR3 nucleotides are TGTGCCAGCAGTGAAAGGCAGGCCAGGGACGAGCAGTACTTC.

Only one count was recorded for this clonotype. A read error may produce the germline difference seen at one junction end. V is TRBV11-2 and J is TRBJ1-2; D uncertain. CDR3 length: 14 residues. CDR1 is SGHAT, CDR2 FQNNGV, per germline. The CDR3 here is CASSLDPGRYGNTF. The CDR3, as DNA: TGTGCCAGCAGCTTAGACCCAGGTCGCTATGGCAACACCTTC.

Many counts were recorded for this clonotype. V is TRBV6-1 and J is TRBJ2-5; maybe TRBD2 (6 bases). The CDR3 totals 13 residues. CDR1 MNHNS and CDR2 SASEGT come from the germline V gene. V lost 10 bases and J lost 3, with 15 bases in between. This chain's CDR3 is CATTPRGKETQYF. DNA of the CDR3: TGTGCCACCACGCCCCGGGGGAAAGAGACCCAGTACTTC.

This clonotype has a count of ten or more. V and J are TRBV3-1 and TRBJ1-5, with D possibly being TRBD1 (5 bases). Germline V gene sequence: CDR1 LGHDT, CDR2 YNNKEL (reference sequence). This CDR3 has 15 amino acids. The germline V and J ends were trimmed by 6 bases and 0 bases, with 12 bases remaining between them. In DNA, the CDR3 is TGTGCCAGCAGTCTAGGGACGGATAGCAATCAGCCCCAGCATTTT. It codes for CASSLGTDSNQPQHF.

This clonotype was found many times. The rearrangement links TRBV20-1 to TRBJ1-5; 7 bases align to TRBD1. Per the germline V gene, CDR1 is DFQATT and CDR2 is SNEGSKA (reference sequence). Trimming removed 6 bases from V and 3 bases from J; junction bases left unmatched: 5. This CDR3 has 13 residues. The CDR3 here is CSAKGQINQPQHF. In DNA, the CDR3 is TGCAGTGCAAAGGGACAGATCAATCAGCCCCAGCATTTT.

The chain uses TRBV5-1 and TRBJ2-7; D might be TRBD1 (5 bases). The germline V and J ends were trimmed by 2 bases and 5 bases, with 14 bases remaining between them. Germline lookup yields CDR1 SGHRS and CDR2 YFSETQ. The CDR3 sequence is 14 residues long. In DNA form, the CDR3 reads TGCGCCAGCAGCTTCGACAGTCCTTGGGACGAGCAGTACTTC. Translated: CASSFDSPWDEQYF.

In this sample, this clonotype turned up many times. CDR3 sequence: CASSQEAQGEANEKLFF. The CDR3 DNA reads TGTGCCAGCAGCCAAGAGGCACAGGGCGAGGCTAATGAAAAACTGTTTTTT. The rearrangement joins TRBV3-1 to TRBJ1-4, with D perhaps matching TRBD1 (6 bases). V was clipped by 0 bases and J by 3 bases, with 14 bases between them. Germline loops: CDR1 LGHDT, CDR2 YNNKEL (reference sequence). The length of the CDR3 is 17 residues.

The V and J genes are TRBV20-1 and TRBJ2-2, with a possible D match to TRBD1 (6 bases). CDR1 is DFQATT and CDR2 is SNEGSKA in the germline V gene (reference sequence). The CDR3 contains 15 residues. Trimming cost V 1 base and J 0 bases, with 9 bases left between them. In nucleotides, the CDR3 is TGCAGTGCTAGAGGGGGGCCTTCGAACACCGGGGAGCTGTTTTTT. Translating it yields CSARGGPSNTGELFF.

In this sample, this clonotype turned up a few times. V is TRBV12-3 or TRBV12-4 and J is TRBJ2-3; D is perhaps TRBD1 (7 bases). This CDR3 comprises 14 residues. Trimming took off 10 bases at V and 2 bases at J, with 16 bases between the two ends. In DNA, the CDR3 is TGTGCCATATCTTCAGGGGGGAACACAGATACGCAGTATTTT. Translation gives CAISSGGNTDTQYF.

This clonotype has just a few counts. The chain is built from TRBV6-1 and TRBJ1-2; 9 bases align to TRBD1. The germline V gene encodes CDR1 MNHNS and CDR2 SASEGT. CDR3 length: 16 amino acids. Trimming removed 5 bases from V and 2 bases from J; junction bases left unmatched: 9. The CDR3 nucleotides read TGTGCCAGCAGTCTGATCAGGACAGGGGAAAACTATGGCTACACCTTC. Amino acid sequence: CASSLIRTGENYGYTF.

This clonotype was detected once. One base away lies a much larger clone, so this may be a sequencing read error. The V and J genes are TRBV20-1 and TRBJ2-7; TRBD2 matches 8 bases. The CDR3 runs to 13 residues. Germline V gene data show CDR1 as DFQATT and CDR2 as SNEGSKA (reference sequence). This chain's CDR3 is CGARLASSYEQYF. CDR3 coding DNA: TGCGGTGCTAGACTAGCGAGCTCCTACGAGCAGTACTTC.

This chain joins TRBV20-1 and TRBJ2-5; no definite D call. CDR1 DFQATT and CDR2 SNEGSKA come from the germline V gene (reference sequence). CDR3 length: 14 amino acids. V lost 8 bases, J lost 5 bases, and 21 bases lay in between. The CDR3 region is CSLRTAVAGETQYF. In nucleotides, the CDR3 is TGCAGTCTCCGTACGGCGGTGGCCGGGGAGACCCAGTACTTC.

The CDR3 region has the DNA TGCAGTGCTAGAGGTCCGGGACAGGGGACGTCGTACCAAGAGACCCAGTACTTC. This sequence encodes CSARGPGQGTSYQETQYF. This chain uses TRBV20-1 with TRBJ2-5, with 10 bases lining up with TRBD1. Unmatched junction bases numbered 11, after V lost 1 base and J lost 0 bases. The CDR3 totals 18 residues. Germline CDR1 reads DFQATT; CDR2 reads SNEGSKA (reference sequence).

The gene calls are TRBV6-1 and TRBJ2-5, with TRBD2 matching 8 bases. Germline lookup yields CDR1 MNHNS and CDR2 SASEGT. J was trimmed by 4 bases and V by 6 bases; bases with no gene match: 7. The CDR3 sequence is 14 residues long. The CDR3 DNA reads TGTGCCAGCAGCCCCCGGGGGGGGCGAGAGACCCAGTACTTC. Translation gives CASSPRGGRETQYF.

V and J are TRBV5-1 and TRBJ2-1; no reliable D call. CDR1 is SGHRS and CDR2 is YFSETQ in the germline V gene. Trimming left V 4 bases short and J 5 bases short, with 13 bases between. There are 14 residues in the CDR3. The CDR3 DNA follows: TGCGCCAGCAGCCCCTACTATCAGGACAATGAGCAGTTCTTC. As protein: CASSPYYQDNEQFF.